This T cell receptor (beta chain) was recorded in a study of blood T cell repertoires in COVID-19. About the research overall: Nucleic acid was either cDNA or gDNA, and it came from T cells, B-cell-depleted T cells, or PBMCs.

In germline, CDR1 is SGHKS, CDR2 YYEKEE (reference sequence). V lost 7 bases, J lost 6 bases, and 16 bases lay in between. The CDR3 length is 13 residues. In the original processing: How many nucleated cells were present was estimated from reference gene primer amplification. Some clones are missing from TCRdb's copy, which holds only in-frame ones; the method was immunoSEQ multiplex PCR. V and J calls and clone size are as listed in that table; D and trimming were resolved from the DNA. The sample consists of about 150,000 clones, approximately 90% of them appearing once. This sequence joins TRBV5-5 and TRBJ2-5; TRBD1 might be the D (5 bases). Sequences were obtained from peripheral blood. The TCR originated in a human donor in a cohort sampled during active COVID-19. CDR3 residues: CASGIQGQQTQYF. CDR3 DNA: TGTGCCAGCGGTATTCAGGGTCAGCAGACCCAGTACTTC.